These 22 T cell receptor beta chains were sequenced from one sample in a study of technical replicates of blood from a handful of donors. Generated by immunoSEQ multiplex PCR, the TCRdb table keeps only in-frame clones and is missing some. Among about 97,000 clones listed, nearly 96% were seen once. Sequenced input: T cells isolated from PBMCs. The receptors shown here come from a human donor in good health.

This clone has only one observation. The chain has TRBV4-1 and TRBJ2-7; 7 nucleotides align to TRBD2. Germline loops: CDR1 MGHRA, CDR2 YSYEKL. This CDR3 has 14 amino acids. V shed 7 bases, J shed 6 bases, and the junction held 12 bases outside the gene matches. The CDR3 here is CASNQVGGDGEQYF. The CDR3 DNA follows: TGCGCCAGCAATCAGGTGGGGGGGGACGGCGAGCAGTACTTC.

The rearrangement links TRBV7-9 to TRBJ1-1; the D gene is possibly TRBD1 (6 bases). The germline V gene encodes CDR1 SEHNR and CDR2 FQNEAQ (reference sequence). V lost 5 bases to trimming and J lost 1 base, with 17 bases between them. CDR3 length: 16 amino acids. CDR3 in DNA: TGTGCCAGCAGCCCCCGACAGGCGACCCAGAACACTGAAGCTTTCTTT. Translating it yields CASSPRQATQNTEAFF.

The chain joins TRBV28 to TRBJ1-5, with a tentative D call TRBD1 (5 bases). The CDR3 consists of 17 residues. The V end was cut by 5 bases, the J end by 0 bases, with 17 bases between. From germline, CDR1 is MDHEN and CDR2 SYDVKM. CDR3 in amino acids: CASSHKSGDYSNQPQHF. CDR3 nucleotide sequence: TGTGCCAGCAGTCATAAATCGGGGGATTATAGCAATCAGCCCCAGCATTTT.

The rearrangement joins TRBV4-1 to TRBJ2-3; D is unclear. The CDR3 runs 12 residues. In germline, CDR1 is MGHRA, CDR2 YSYEKL. V dropped 3 bases and J dropped 6 bases, with 7 bases sitting between them. The CDR3 spells CASSHPSDTQYF. CDR3 sequence (DNA): TGCGCCAGCAGCCACCCCTCGGATACGCAGTATTTT.

The chain recombines TRBV4-1 with TRBJ1-4; TRBD1 might be the D (5 bases). Deletions cut 4 bases from V and 8 bases from J, with 17 bases between. The CDR3 contains 15 residues. The V gene's germline CDR1 is MGHRA and CDR2 YSYEKL. The CDR3 DNA is TGCGCCAGCAGCCCGGGCCTAAGGGGCGGCGAAAAACTGTTTTTT. It specifies CASSPGLRGGEKLFF.

This sequence joins TRBV7-8 and TRBJ2-3; TRBD2 matches 10 bases. In germline, CDR1 is SGHVS, CDR2 FQNEAQ. V lost 2 bases, J lost 2 bases, and 7 bases stayed unmatched. This CDR3 region has 17 residues. For the CDR3, the DNA is TGTGCCAGCAGCTTACCTTCTAGCGGGGGCCCCACAGATACGCAGTATTTT. Its protein is CASSLPSSGGPTDTQYF.

The chain joins TRBV18 to TRBJ2-1; 9 positions agree with TRBD1. Per the germline V gene, CDR1 is KGHSH and CDR2 is LQKENI. The CDR3 runs to 13 residues. After removal of 11 bases from V and 0 bases from J, the junction contained 2 bases not matched to a gene. The CDR3 here is CAGTGNSYNEQFF. The CDR3, as DNA: TGTGCCGGGACAGGGAACTCCTACAATGAGCAGTTCTTC. The entire variable domain, with the rest obtained from reference TRBV18 and TRBJ2-1, is as follows: NAGVMQNPRHLVRRRGQEARLRCSPMKGHSHVYWYRQLPEEGLKFMVYLQKENIIDESGMPKERFSAEFPKEGPSILRIQQVVRGDSAAYFCAGTGNSYNEQFFGPGTRLTVL.

The gene calls are TRBV11-2 and TRBJ2-7, with D possibly being TRBD2 (6 bases). V was pared by 5 bases and J by 3 bases, with 11 bases between. Germline CDR1 and CDR2: SGHAT and FQNNGV. The CDR3 spans 13 residues. DNA of the CDR3: TGTGCCAGCAGCCCTGGGGGGAGCTACGAGCAGTACTTC. It encodes CASSPGGSYEQYF.

This chain joins TRBV10-3 and TRBJ2-2; TRBD2 agrees at 10 bases. This CDR3 is built from 18 residues. Germline V gene lookup returns CDR1 ENHRY and CDR2 SYGVKD. Trimming removed 7 bases from V and 2 bases from J; junction bases left unmatched: 13. For the CDR3, the DNA is TGTGCCATCAAGAGCGGATTGGGACTAGCGTTAAACACCGGGGAGCTGTTTTTT. Protein product: CAIKSGLGLALNTGELFF.

This chain uses TRBV6-1 with TRBJ2-1; 7 bases align to TRBD2. This CDR3 contains 16 residues. Germline V CDR1 and CDR2: MNHNS, SASEGT. The junction had 12 bases not matched to a gene; V was cut back by 2 bases and J by 8 bases. The CDR3 reads CASSESRAGFKDEQFF. CDR3 sequence (DNA): TGTGCCAGCAGTGAATCGCGAGCGGGATTTAAAGATGAGCAGTTCTTC.

This chain's CDR3 is CARRESPEEAFF. CDR3 DNA: TGTGCCAGACGAGAGAGTCCCGAAGAAGCTTTCTTT. The genes are TRBV27 and TRBJ1-1; D not resolved. CDR3 length: 12 amino acids. Trimming took 9 bases from V and 8 from J, leaving 16 bases between them. Germline assignment: CDR1 MNHEY and CDR2 SMNVEV (reference sequence).

A note on this clone: Relative to the germline gene, one junction end is altered; a read error may explain this. The rearrangement links TRBV27 to TRBJ2-7; D is uncertain. The V gene's germline CDR1 is MNHEY and CDR2 SMNVEV (reference sequence). The CDR3 length is 14 residues. CDR3 sequence reads: CASRLYPAGYEQYF. The CDR3 coding sequence is TGTGCCAGCAGATTATATCCCGCCGGGTACGAGCAGTACTTC.

The CDR3 sequence is CASSYIAGGPGNEQFF. The CDR3 bases are TGTGCCAGCAGTTATATAGCGGGAGGGCCAGGCAATGAGCAGTTCTTC. The chain recombines TRBV28 with TRBJ2-1; 11 positions match TRBD2. Germline trimming cut 4 bases from V and 6 bases from J; bases unmatched to any gene: 8. Germline CDR1 is MDHEN and CDR2 is SYDVKM. The CDR3 is 16 amino acids.

This rearrangement joins TRBV27 to TRBJ2-5, with 9 bases lining up with TRBD2. The CDR3 covers 19 residues. Losses at the gene ends were 5 bases for V and 5 bases for J; bases not matched to a gene: 21. CDR1 MNHEY and CDR2 SMNVEV come from the germline V gene (reference sequence). The CDR3 DNA reads TGTGCCAGCAGTATGGGACTAGCATCGGGGTTTAGTCGGACGGAGACCCAGTACTTC. Residues: CASSMGLASGFSRTETQYF.

This chain uses TRBV5-6 with TRBJ1-2; TRBD1 matches 7 bases. The germline V gene encodes CDR1 SGHDT and CDR2 YYEEEE. V dropped 5 bases and J dropped 3; count of bases not matched to a gene: 16. The CDR3 has 17 residues. The CDR3 bases are TGTGCCAGCAGGCCGACGTTACAGGGGAAGCGCGACTATGGCTACACCTTC. This gives the protein CASRPTLQGKRDYGYTF.

The chain links TRBV29-1 to TRBJ1-1; a weak D match, TRBD1 (5 bases). Deletions cut 7 bases from V and 7 bases from J, with 13 bases between. The CDR3 contains 11 residues. The germline V gene has CDR1 SQVTM and CDR2 ANQGSEA. CDR3 sequence (DNA): TGCAGCGCTGCCCCGGGGGGTGAAGCTTTCTTT. This translates into CSAAPGGEAFF.

The rearrangement links TRBV7-3 to TRBJ1-2; tentative D call: TRBD1 (6 bases). V lost 5 bases to trimming and J lost 4 bases, with 14 bases between them. Germline CDR1 reads SGHTA; CDR2 reads FQGTGA. The CDR3 is made up of 14 amino acids. The CDR3 DNA follows: TGTGCCAGCAGCGCCTACGACAGGAGCTATGGCTACACCTTC. It encodes CASSAYDRSYGYTF.

The V call is TRBV5-6, the J call TRBJ2-6; perhaps TRBD2 as D (6 bases). Looked up from germline, CDR1 is SGHDT and CDR2 is YYEEEE. With 6 bases removed from V and 3 bases from J, the gap between germline ends came to 19 bases. The CDR3 is 17 amino acids. The CDR3 DNA reads TGTGCCAGCACCTTACCGGGGGAGAAAGGTGGGGCCAACGTCCTGACTTTC. Its protein is CASTLPGEKGGANVLTF.

The V gene is TRBV27, the J gene TRBJ2-2; 7 bases fit TRBD2. Germline values: CDR1 MNHEY, CDR2 SMNVEV (reference sequence). This CDR3 comprises 15 residues. V lost 3 bases and J lost 8; bases outside the gene matches: 9. This CDR3 reads CASSFGGSSAGELFF. The CDR3 DNA reads TGTGCCAGCAGTTTCGGCGGGAGCTCCGCAGGGGAGCTGTTTTTT.

The chain has TRBV5-4 and TRBJ2-5, with D maybe TRBD2 (5 bases). Trimming removed 5 bases from V and 2 bases from J, with 10 bases in between. This CDR3 contains 13 residues. From germline, CDR1 is SGHNT and CDR2 YYREEE (reference sequence). CDR3 coding DNA: TGTGCCAGCAGAGGCCTAGCTCAAGAGACCCAGTACTTC. Encoded protein: CASRGLAQETQYF. Combining the CDR3 with reference TRBV5-4 and TRBJ2-5 gives the whole variable domain ETGVTQSPTHLIKTRGQQVTLRCSSQSGHNTVSWYQQALGQGPQFIFQYYREEENGRGNFPPRFSGLQFPNYSSELNVNALELDDSALYLCASRGLAQETQYFGPGTRLLVL.

The genes are TRBV9 and TRBJ1-6, with 8 bases that match TRBD1. The V segment lost 4 bases and the J segment 0 bases; nucleotides outside the gene matches: 18. The CDR3 has 21 residues. Germline assignment: CDR1 SGDLS and CDR2 YYNGEE. The CDR3 nucleotides are TGTGCCAGCAGCCACTCCGGCATCGACAGGGGAATGGGCTCCTATAATTCACCCCTCCACTTT. This encodes CASSHSGIDRGMGSYNSPLHF.

This clone appeared a single time. The chain couples TRBV11-3 to TRBJ2-1, with 7 bases aligning to TRBD1. CDR1 and CDR2 (germline): SGHNT, YENEEA. CDR3 size: 13 residues. J was trimmed by 8 bases and V by 5 bases; bases with no gene match: 6. The DNA for the CDR3 is TGTGCCAGCAGCCGAGAAGGGGGCCATGAGCAGTTCTTC. Translation: CASSREGGHEQFF.